The present TCR beta chain was sequenced within a study of shared clonotypes between healthy human individuals. Overall study results and limits: Generation of non-shared clonotypes was less probable than generation of clonotypes shared by all four donors. Tissue TCR repertoires likely differ from these blood-only repertoires.

Data came from immunoSEQ multiplex PCR; TCRdb stores just in-frame clones and leaves some out. Seen here are about 1 million clones, about 74% observed once, and the top ten hold approximately 1.5%. The length of the CDR3 is 14 residues. Trimming took 4 bases from V and 2 from J, leaving 10 bases between them. Germline CDR1 is LNHDA and CDR2 is SQIVND (reference sequence). Every contributor of samples was a Caucasian grown-up residing in Nashville, Tennessee. Negatively enriched CD4+ T cells were divided by CD45RA into naive and memory. This clone appeared a few times. Its antigen is not known. The sample comprised memory CD4+ T cells sorted from blood. Subset: CD45RA-negative fraction. This chain connects TRBV19 to TRBJ2-3, with D uncertain. The receptor comes from a man between 18 and 29 years old in good health. This chain's CDR3 is CASSTIRPTDTQYF. The CDR3 nucleotides are TGTGCCAGTAGTACCATTCGGCCCACAGATACGCAGTATTTT.